The sequence of this TCR beta chain was determined in a study of CD8 T cells in Susac syndrome. RNA was extracted with the RNeasy kit, and a quantity of roughly 0.45 to 1 ug was reverse transcribed using random hexamers. An immunoSEQ multiplex PCR generated amplified TCR beta CDR3 products spanning 54 Vbeta and 13 Jbeta. Each CDR3 protein is one row after TCRdb ran MiXCR on the immunoSEQ multiplex PCR reads. The sample shows 120,000 to 150,000 distinct CDR3 sequences, 90% to 95% of them seen only once. CD8+ and CD4+ blood T cells underwent TCR beta sequencing. The multiple sclerosis control group consisted of treatment-naive patients whose relapsing-remitting disease, which was either stable or active, fulfilled revised McDonald criteria. In contrast to the negatively isolated CD8+ and CD4+ T cells, TEMRA cells were FACS-enriched. Germline V CDR1 and CDR2: MNHEY, SVGAGI. After removal of 5 bases from V and 7 bases from J, the junction contained 5 bases not matched to a gene. This CDR3 contains 13 residues.

The chain couples TRBV6-5 to TRBJ1-5, with TRBD1 matching over 7 bases. This TCR was sampled from a human donor with multiple sclerosis. Sequencing was performed on CD4+ T cells from PBMCs. CDR3 nucleotides: TGTGCCAGCAGTCCACAGGGGTGGCAGCCCCAGCATTTT. Translating gives CASSPQGWQPQHF.